Below, 26 T cell receptor beta chains from the same sample are listed, as sequenced in a study of T cells expressing NK-cell markers. Using the 5' RACE reads, TCRdb records one entry per CDR3 protein without DNA. The sample data list hundreds of thousands of distinct CDR3 sequences. The sequenced sample consisted of blood T cells: a sorted CD56 or NKG2C T cell subset, CD4+ or CD8+ T cells, or bulk PBMC T cells (not recorded which). All receptors derive from a woman aged 18-69 years in good health.

The gene calls are TRBV10-3 and TRBJ2-1; the TCRdb call, TRBD2, lacks DNA for checking. The CDR3 runs 14 residues. The germline V gene has CDR1 ENHRY and CDR2 SYGVKD. This CDR3 is CAISESVEGNEQFF.

V and J are TRBV5-4 and TRBJ2-5. Germline values: CDR1 SGHNT, CDR2 YYREEE (reference sequence). CDR3 length: 13 amino acids. This CDR3 reads CASSDKNQETQYF.

The rearrangement links TRBV14 to TRBJ2-3. Germline-derived CDR1 and CDR2 are SGHDN and FVKESK. The CDR3 contains 14 residues. The CDR3 is CASSKTPYTDTQYF.

This chain joins TRBV7-2 and TRBJ2-3; as DNA is missing, the TRBD1 call by TCRdb cannot be tested. The CDR3 is 16 amino acids. CDR1 is SGHTA and CDR2 is FQGNSA in the germline V gene. CDR3 in amino acids: CASSLISQGATDTQYF.

This chain links TRBV7-9 with TRBJ1-2. The CDR3 contains 13 residues. CDR1 is SEHNR, CDR2 FQNEAQ, per germline (reference sequence). The CDR3 loop is CASSPTANYGYTF.

V is TRBV18 and J is TRBJ2-2; the TRBD1 assignment by TCRdb is unverifiable without DNA. CDR1 and CDR2 from the germline V gene are KGHSH and LQKENI. This CDR3 comprises 16 residues. The CDR3: CASSLIAGADTGELFF.

V and J are TRBV12-3 or TRBV12-4 and TRBJ2-2; TCRdb picks TRBD2, but there is no DNA to check that call. The CDR3 runs to 16 residues. CDR3 region: CASSPRGGANTGELFF.

The V call is TRBV20-1, the J call TRBJ2-1; the TCRdb call, TRBD2, lacks DNA for checking. Germline-derived CDR1 and CDR2 are DFQATT and SNEGSKA (reference sequence). This CDR3 is built from 16 residues. The CDR3 protein is CSARSQTSGIYNEQFF.

The chain joins TRBV7-6 to TRBJ2-6. The length of the CDR3 is 15 residues. Germline V CDR1 and CDR2: SGHVS, FNYEAQ. This CDR3 is CASSFDRPGANVLTF.

The rearrangement joins TRBV12-3 or TRBV12-4 to TRBJ2-2; the TCRdb D gene call, TRBD2, has no DNA to confirm it. The CDR3 length is 15 residues. CDR3: CASSFASGGTGELFF.

CDR3 region: CSVEFRWGATHGYTF. The chain is built from TRBV29-1 and TRBJ1-2; as DNA is missing, the TRBD1 call by TCRdb cannot be tested. Germline CDR1 SQVTM, CDR2 ANQGSEA. CDR3 length equals 15 residues. The full variable domain, rest sourced from reference TRBV29-1 and TRBJ1-2, is SAVISQKPSRDICQRGTSLTIQCQVDSQVTMMFWYRQQPGQSLTLIATANQGSEATYESGFVIDKFPISRPNLTFSTLTVSNMSPEDSSIYLCSVEFRWGATHGYTFGSGTRLTVV.

The rearrangement links TRBV5-4 to TRBJ1-2; checking the TCRdb D call of TRBD1 is not possible without DNA. The V gene's germline CDR1 is SGHNT and CDR2 YYREEE (reference sequence). The CDR3 has 15 residues. CDR3 protein: CASSPAVGTDYGYTF.

The gene calls are TRBV6-5 and TRBJ1-3. Germline CDR1 and CDR2: MNHEY and SVGAGI. The CDR3 sequence is 16 residues long. CDR3: CASSYSGQGSGNTIYF.

The rearrangement links TRBV5-1 to TRBJ2-1; TCRdb returns TRBD2, unconfirmable since there is no DNA. From germline, CDR1 is SGHRS and CDR2 YFSETQ. CDR3 length: 15 residues. CDR3: CASSLRSSGDNEQFF.

The chain couples TRBV7-2 to TRBJ1-1; with no DNA, the TCRdb D assignment of TRBD1 cannot be verified. Germline V CDR1 and CDR2: SGHTA, FQGNSA. This CDR3 contains 15 residues. The CDR3 sequence: CASSFQGGVGTEAFF.

The chain couples TRBV7-2 to TRBJ1-1; checking the TCRdb D call of TRBD1 is not possible without DNA. Germline V lookup: CDR1 SGHTA, CDR2 FQGNSA. There are 15 residues in the CDR3. The CDR3: CASSWGPTVNTEAFF.

The chain is built from TRBV5-6 and TRBJ1-1. This CDR3 has 14 residues. Germline CDR1 and CDR2: SGHDT and YYEEEE. The CDR3 loop is CASSFTGRDTEAFF.

This chain connects TRBV12-3 or TRBV12-4 to TRBJ2-1; TCRdb names TRBD2, which stays unverified in the absence of DNA. This CDR3 has 15 residues. The CDR3: CASSFGREGLDEQFF.

The rearrangement joins TRBV28 to TRBJ1-5; TCRdb's D call of TRBD1 is untestable without DNA. Germline V lookup: CDR1 MDHEN, CDR2 SYDVKM. The CDR3 is made up of 15 amino acids. The chain's CDR3 is CASSRRGTGNQPQHF.

This chain joins TRBV5-4 and TRBJ2-1. This CDR3 has 16 residues. Germline V gene data show CDR1 as SGHNT and CDR2 as YYREEE (reference sequence). This CDR3 is CASSGSATYFANEQFF.

The rearrangement joins TRBV12-3 or TRBV12-4 to TRBJ1-2; TCRdb lists TRBD1, though no DNA is available to test this call. The length of the CDR3 is 14 residues. The CDR3 loop is CASSPGRTNYGYTF.

CDR3 sequence reads: CASSVDRSGNIQYF. V gene TRBV6-1 combines with J gene TRBJ2-4; without DNA, the TCRdb call of TRBD1 cannot be checked. Per germline, CDR1 MNHNS and CDR2 SASEGT. CDR3 length: 14 amino acids.

The J gene is TRBJ1-3, the V gene TRBV7-2; TCRdb reports TRBD1, a call that lacks DNA to check it against. Germline values: CDR1 SGHTA, CDR2 FQGNSA. CDR3 size: 17 residues. CDR3 protein: CASSLVLRGDSGNTIYF.

The CDR3 protein is CASSQAPSGQGNEKLFF. The V and J genes are TRBV4-3 and TRBJ1-4; with no DNA, the TCRdb D assignment of TRBD1 cannot be verified. The CDR3 runs 17 residues. Germline assignment: CDR1 LGHNA and CDR2 YSLEER.

The chain has TRBV4-1 and TRBJ1-6. This CDR3 is 16 amino acids long. In germline, CDR1 is MGHRA, CDR2 YSYEKL. The chain's CDR3 is CASTPLGGEINSPLHF.

The V call is TRBV7-9, the J call TRBJ2-5; TCRdb returns TRBD2, unconfirmable since there is no DNA. The CDR3 has 15 amino acids. Germline-derived CDR1 and CDR2 are SEHNR and FQNEAQ (reference sequence). The CDR3 reads CASSPRLAGKETQYF.